This TCR beta chain was identified during a study of cytomegalovirus exposure and HLA in healthy donors (TCRdb year 2017). With respect to the entire study: An earlier analysis of approximately 640 of the donors reported about 250 Gb of sequence data and approximately 110 million unique TCR beta sequences from roughly 200 million T cells. Approximately 300 gigabases of sequencing data and approximately 91 million unique TCR sequences made up an early release that covered approximately 620 HLA-typed donors. The genetic ancestry cluster associated with self-reported Caucasian donors included 81% of the roughly 410 genotyped donors. The study aimed to test whether cataloging public T cell receptors could reveal signatures of past pathogen exposure. The T cell repertoires of under 700 subjects were profiled by immunosequencing and related to cytomegalovirus serostatus. Along with the approximately 650-subject first cohort, a separate validation cohort of over a hundred different subjects was used. High-throughput TCR immunosequencing, statistical association of individual TCRs with disease status, and machine learning were combined to predict cytomegalovirus infection status. A later analysis re-analyzed previously published TCR beta repertoires from approximately 670 donors and added high-resolution HLA genotyping to study TCR occurrence patterns. Rather than using new phenotypic data, the later analysis identified candidate immune exposures from TCR beta sequences and from how often those sequences occurred across donors. To decide whether each TCR beta V gene segment behaved as functional or pseudogenic, an earlier analysis of some 600 of the donors relied on high-throughput TCR beta sequencing. Alongside the repertoire data, information on donor age, sex, ethnicity and CMV serostatus was compiled. A later genetic analysis took genome-wide SNP genotypes for about 55% of the roughly 670 donors and used that subset as a discovery cohort. Every repertoire in the discovery cohort had been generated on one and the same sequencing platform. HLA typing included class I and class II loci at four-digit resolution. The number of typed donors differed by locus: about 620-640 for A, B, C, DRB1 and DQB1; approximately 530 for DQA1; fewer than 610 for DPA1; and about 450 for DPB1. About five DR-DQ haplotypes were treated as single units for association and clustering because of strong linkage in the cohort. Among 398 genotyped donors of the cohort, an average of about 240,000 unique TCR beta nucleotide sequences was sequenced per donor, of which about 19% were non-productive. What the authors observed across the whole study: Because HLA typing was unavailable for some donors at each locus, only the typed subset was used in association tests. An association between a missense DCLRE1C variant and V-gene and J-gene trimming of TCR beta chains was found in a later genetic analysis and replicated in an independent cohort. Assigning TCR associations to individual alleles was difficult when HLA alleles, especially DR and DQ, strongly co-occurred. Compared with the approximately 600-donor mean, donors in an Asian-associated ancestry cluster had fewer N-insertions in productive TCRs, according to a later genetic analysis. In a later analysis, HLA-associated TCR beta chains showed more clonal expansion and lower generation probabilities than non-associated chains that were equally common. This cohort had only TCR beta chains sequenced, and the lack of alpha or paired-chain data limited which features could be detected. At a false discovery rate of 0.05, a later analysis linked fewer than 20,000 TCR beta sequences to specific HLA alleles. The study listed over 150 TCR beta chains as associated with cytomegalovirus. Because counts were too low, about 18 rarely observed V segments, including chromosome 9 orphons, were left out of the earlier analysis of some 640 of the donors. The sequencing pipeline was judged likely to have produced a cluster of highly shared sequence variants as a technical artifact. A later analysis reported that several top co-occurrence clusters appeared linked to parvovirus B19, influenza, CMV and Epstein-Barr virus. A further reported finding was that TCR beta sequences accurately predicted the HLA-A and HLA-B alleles for most subjects in the first cohort. In a later analysis, the rate of TCR association differed among HLA loci, with DRB1 alleles having the most associated TCRs and HLA-C alleles having the fewest. According to a later analysis, most CMV-associated TCR beta chains appeared to be HLA-restricted, and the HLA associations seemed to be driven largely by CMV exposure. The only immune exposure information available for the cohort was CMV serostatus. In vitro tests confirmed that three of the cytomegalovirus-associated TCR beta chains recognize cytomegalovirus antigens. Some IMGT-functional V segments, including TRBV6-2 and TRBV6-3, could not be distinguished by the 87-base-pair reads and were therefore excluded. The classifier was reported to diagnose cytomegalovirus status with high specificity and sensitivity in both the original and validation cohorts. Sequencing depth was assumed to be roughly uniform across donors in the presence/absence analyses, though that assumption may not hold. Most TCR sequences were seen in very few donors, while some public TCRs were found in many individuals. Correlated functional status among segregating V segments might reflect linkage disequilibrium, but an unknown experimental factor could not be ruled out. In an earlier analysis of 500 to 650 of the donors, most TCR beta V segments appeared in productive rearrangements about 90% or about 30% of the time, broadly matching IMGT annotations. The authors suggested that the approach could potentially be extended to other disease states and immunological phenotypes.

The CDR3 sequence holds 16 residues, the cysteine and phenylalanine included. The CDR3 DNA has 48 bases and is translated from base 1. Taken from the germline V gene, the CDR1 and CDR2 loops are ENHRY and SYGVKD. The V end gives up 0 bases and the J end 6 bases, leaving 7 bases in the junction not matched to a gene. The library was obtained by the immunoSEQ multiplex PCR assay. The multiplex PCR relied on a mix of 60 forward primers for TCR Vbeta segments and 13 reverse primers for TCR Jbeta segments. The CDR3 region of rearranged TCR beta genes was amplified from genomic DNA with a multiplex PCR assay. On the Illumina HiSeq System, the amplified TCR beta libraries were sequenced as 87-base-pair reads. Per the original workflow: In a later analysis, tens of millions of unique TCR beta chains were counted across the roughly 670 repertoires, and roughly 11 million of these chains were shared by at least two donors. To remove PCR and sequencing errors, raw reads were error-corrected and collapsed into unique sequences using a nearest-neighbor algorithm that merged closely related sequences. CDR3 sequences were aligned to IMGT reference sequences to assign V, D and J gene segments. For a sequence to be retained, at least a six-nucleotide match to both a V gene segment and a J gene segment was required. Rearrangements were classified as productive when the CDR3 lacked stop codons and remained in frame with V and J, and all other rearrangements were classified as non-productive. CDR3 was defined by IMGT convention, running from the second conserved V-encoded cysteine to the conserved J-encoded phenylalanine. In an earlier analysis of around 540 of the donors, sequences lacking an unambiguous match to a single V gene segment were excluded. An earlier analysis of about 590 of the donors classified V segments as functional when productive rearrangements were above 56.7% and as segregating when the standard deviation between donors was above 5%. To diagnose cytomegalovirus status from the catalog of TCR beta chain sequences, a statistical classification framework was built. In a later analysis, V and J genes were assigned by comparing TCR nucleotide sequences against IMGT/GENE-DB human TR gene sequences. Using the TCRdist pipeline, a later analysis assigned CDR3 sequences along with most-parsimonious VDJ recombination scenarios. In a later analysis, each TCR beta chain was defined by its CDR3 amino acid sequence together with its V-gene family, and reads lacking a unique V-gene family were excluded. A later analysis removed over 500 highly shared, low-generation-probability nucleotide sequences to deal with suspected cross-contamination and a sequencing artifact. In a later analysis, a clonal expansion index was calculated for each public chain from normalized within-repertoire ranks of inferred template counts. Generation probabilities in a later analysis came from a VDJ recombination model fitted to out-of-frame rearrangements, and those results were checked against IGoR. In a later analysis, hypergeometric tests were used to score TCR-TCR, TCR-HLA and TCR-CMV co-occurrence, with a repertoire-size bias correction applied to TCR pairs. A later analysis estimated false discovery rates by permuting HLA or CMV assignments 20 times. In a later analysis, co-occurring TCRs were grouped using DBSCAN, and TCRdist sequence similarity was added for clustering within HLA-allele-positive subsets. Repertoires with fewer than 30,000 or more than 120,000 public chains, plus five repertoires with anomalous nucleotide sharing, were excluded from co-occurrence clustering. TCRdb obtained this table from immuneACCESS and retained in-frame rearrangements with V and J assigned. These tables miss some clones; where compared with another copy, unresolved V genes account for less than half of the shortfall, and the remainder is unexplained. V, J and clone size reflect that table, while D and trimming were determined from the DNA. The table for this sample lists under 55,000 clones; around 70% of them were counted only once. The ten most abundant clones make up 2.5% to 3% of the sample.

The cohort comprised 670 or so healthy bone marrow donors. At the time of sampling, every cohort member was nominally healthy, though immune exposures that went unrecorded were likely present. The donor was CMV seronegative and was included in the group of over 300 seronegative cohort members. Every donor gave a peripheral blood sample, and the peripheral blood mononuclear cells from that sample were used for TCR beta sequencing. Genomic DNA was extracted from the blood cell samples with the Qiagen DNeasy Blood Extraction Kit. About this clone itself: This clone's antigen is unknown. Qualities for individual bases were not recorded, and no much larger clone is one base off.

Input material: PBMCs. The sequence is built from TRBV10-3 and TRBJ2-1, with TRBD2 identical over 8 junction bases. The clonotype originates from a man younger than 35 in good health and CMV-seronegative. DNA sequence: TGTGCCATCAGTGAGTCGCTAGCGGGTGCGAGCAATGAGCAGTTCTTC. Translation gives CAISESLAGASNEQFF.